The clone carrying this TCR beta chain was counted a few times. The target antigen is unknown. The record originates from a study of T cells in Graves' hyperthyroidism and ophthalmopathy. General study results and limits: A 13 V-J model separated ophthalmopathy from stable hyperthyroidism.

Amplified TCR beta CDR3 regions derived from RNA transcripts. Carried out on the TCR CDR3, a first-round RT-PCR used the HTBI primer set. TCRdb re-called the multiplex PCR reads through MiXCR, storing one row per CDR3 protein. This sample has about 200,000 distinct CDR3 sequences, with around 16% found just once. The CDR3 loop spans 16 amino acids. The V segment lost 3 bases and the J segment 8 bases; nucleotides outside the gene matches: 16. Germline V gives CDR1 DFQATT, CDR2 SNEGSKA (reference sequence). Stability of Graves' hyperthyroidism was defined as absent ophthalmopathy progression within 18 months.

The TCR originated in a man in his forties with Graves' hyperthyroidism. The chain couples TRBV20-1 to TRBJ1-2; TRBD1 matches at 9 bases. Material for sequencing was blood. The CDR3 loop reads CSARKGRDRERGGYTF. In DNA, the CDR3 is TGCAGTGCTAGGAAGGGGCGGGACAGGGAACGTGGGGGCTACACCTTC.